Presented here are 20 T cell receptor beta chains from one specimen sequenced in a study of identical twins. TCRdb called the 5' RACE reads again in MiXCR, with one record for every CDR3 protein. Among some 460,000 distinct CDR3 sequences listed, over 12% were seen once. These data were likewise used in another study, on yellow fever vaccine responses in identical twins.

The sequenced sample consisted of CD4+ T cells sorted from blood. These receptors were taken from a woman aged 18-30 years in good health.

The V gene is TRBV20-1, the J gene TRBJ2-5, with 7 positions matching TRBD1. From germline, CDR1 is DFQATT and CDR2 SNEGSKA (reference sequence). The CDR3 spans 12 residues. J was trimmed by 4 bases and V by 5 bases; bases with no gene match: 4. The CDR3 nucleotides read TGCAGTGCTGTACGACAGGGAGAGACCCAGTACTTC. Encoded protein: CSAVRQGETQYF.

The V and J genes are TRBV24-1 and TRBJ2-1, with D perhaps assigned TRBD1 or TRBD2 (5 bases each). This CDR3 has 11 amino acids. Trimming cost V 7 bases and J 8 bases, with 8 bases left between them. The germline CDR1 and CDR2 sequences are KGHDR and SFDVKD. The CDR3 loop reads CATSEGYEQFF. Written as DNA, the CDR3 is TGTGCCACCAGCGAGGGGTATGAGCAGTTCTTC.

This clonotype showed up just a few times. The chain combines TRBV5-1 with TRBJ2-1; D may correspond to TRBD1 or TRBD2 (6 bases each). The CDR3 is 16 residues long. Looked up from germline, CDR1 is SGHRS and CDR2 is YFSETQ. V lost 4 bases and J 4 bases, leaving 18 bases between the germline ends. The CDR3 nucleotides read TGCGCCAGCAGCCCAGGGTCCGGGGGCTGGTACAATGAGCAGTTCTTC. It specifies CASSPGSGGWYNEQFF.

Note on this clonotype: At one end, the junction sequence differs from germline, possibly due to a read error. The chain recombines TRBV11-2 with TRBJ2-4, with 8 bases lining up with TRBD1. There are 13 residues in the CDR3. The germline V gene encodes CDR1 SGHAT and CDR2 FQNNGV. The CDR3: CASSSSWTGRAHF. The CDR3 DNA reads TGTGCCAGCAGCTCATCCTGGACAGGGCGGGCCCACTTC.

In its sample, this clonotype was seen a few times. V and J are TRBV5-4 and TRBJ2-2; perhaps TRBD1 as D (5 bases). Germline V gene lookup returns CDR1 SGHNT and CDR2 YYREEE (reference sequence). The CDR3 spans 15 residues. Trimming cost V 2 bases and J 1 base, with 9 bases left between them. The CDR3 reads CASSFLDRNTGELFF. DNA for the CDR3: TGTGCCAGCAGCTTTCTTGACAGGAACACCGGGGAGCTGTTTTTT. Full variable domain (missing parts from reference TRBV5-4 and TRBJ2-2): ETGVTQSPTHLIKTRGQQVTLRCSSQSGHNTVSWYQQALGQGPQFIFQYYREEENGRGNFPPRFSGLQFPNYSSELNVNALELDDSALYLCASSFLDRNTGELFFGEGSRLTVL.

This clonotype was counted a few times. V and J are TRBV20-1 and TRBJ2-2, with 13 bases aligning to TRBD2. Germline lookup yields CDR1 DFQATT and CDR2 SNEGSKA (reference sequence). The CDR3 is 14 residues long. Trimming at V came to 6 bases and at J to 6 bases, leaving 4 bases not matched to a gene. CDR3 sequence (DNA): TGCAGTGCCACTAGCGGGGGGGCATCCGGGGAGCTGTTTTTT. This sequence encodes CSATSGGASGELFF.

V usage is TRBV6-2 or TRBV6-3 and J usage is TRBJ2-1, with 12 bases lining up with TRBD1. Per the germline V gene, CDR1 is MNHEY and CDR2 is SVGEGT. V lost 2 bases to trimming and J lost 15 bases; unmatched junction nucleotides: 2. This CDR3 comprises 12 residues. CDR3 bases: TGTGCCAGCAGTTACCAGGGACAGGGGGCGTTCTTC. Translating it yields CASSYQGQGAFF.

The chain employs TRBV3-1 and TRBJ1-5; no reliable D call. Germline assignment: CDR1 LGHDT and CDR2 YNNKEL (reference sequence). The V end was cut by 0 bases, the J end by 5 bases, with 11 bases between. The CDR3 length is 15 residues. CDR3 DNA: TGTGCCAGCAGCCAAGATCGTAGCCCTCATCAGCCCCAGCATTTT. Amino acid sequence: CASSQDRSPHQPQHF. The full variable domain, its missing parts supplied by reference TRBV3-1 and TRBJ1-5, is DTAVSQTPKYLVTQMGNDKSIKCEQNLGHDTMYWYKQDSKKFLKIMFSYNNKELIINETVPNRFSPKSPDKAHLNLHINSLELGDSAVYFCASSQDRSPHQPQHFGDGTRLSIL.

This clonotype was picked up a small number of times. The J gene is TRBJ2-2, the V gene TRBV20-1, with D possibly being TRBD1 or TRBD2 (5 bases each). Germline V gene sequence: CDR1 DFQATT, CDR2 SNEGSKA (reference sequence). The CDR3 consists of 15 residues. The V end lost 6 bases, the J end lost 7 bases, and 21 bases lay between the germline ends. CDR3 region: CSAKGIRGKGGELFF. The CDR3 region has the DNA TGCAGTGCCAAGGGAATTCGGGGCAAAGGCGGGGAGCTGTTTTTT.

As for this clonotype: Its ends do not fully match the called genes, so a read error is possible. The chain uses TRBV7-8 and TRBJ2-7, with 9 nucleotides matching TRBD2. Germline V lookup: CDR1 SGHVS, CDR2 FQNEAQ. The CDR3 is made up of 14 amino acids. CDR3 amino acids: CATSHSGSGYEQYF. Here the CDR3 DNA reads TGTGCCACCAGCCATAGCGGGAGCGGCTACGAGCAGTACTTC.

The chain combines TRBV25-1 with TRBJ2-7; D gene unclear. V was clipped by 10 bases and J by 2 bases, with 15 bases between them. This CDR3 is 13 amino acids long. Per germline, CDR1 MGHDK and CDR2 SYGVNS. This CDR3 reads CANTPASTYEQYF. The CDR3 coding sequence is TGTGCCAACACGCCAGCTTCAACCTACGAGCAGTACTTC.

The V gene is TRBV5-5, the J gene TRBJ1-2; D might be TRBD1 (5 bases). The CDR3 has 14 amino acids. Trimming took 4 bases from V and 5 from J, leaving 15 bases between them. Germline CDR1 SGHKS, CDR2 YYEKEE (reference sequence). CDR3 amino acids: CASSLSGAEYGYTF. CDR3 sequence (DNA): TGTGCCAGCAGCCTTTCCGGGGCCGAATATGGCTACACCTTC.

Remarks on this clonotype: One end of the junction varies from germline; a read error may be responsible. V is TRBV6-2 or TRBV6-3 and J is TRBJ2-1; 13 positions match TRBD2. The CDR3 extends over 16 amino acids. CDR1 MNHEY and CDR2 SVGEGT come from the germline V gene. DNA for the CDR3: TGTGCCAGCAGCTCGGTATTCGGGACTAGCGGGACTGAGGAGTTCTTC. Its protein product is CASSSVFGTSGTEEFF.

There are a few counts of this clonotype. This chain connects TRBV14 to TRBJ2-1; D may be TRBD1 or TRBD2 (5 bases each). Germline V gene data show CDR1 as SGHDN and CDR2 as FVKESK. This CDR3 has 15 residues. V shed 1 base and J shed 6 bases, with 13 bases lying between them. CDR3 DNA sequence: TGTGCCAGCAGCCAAGCCGGACTTGGGGGCAATGAGCAGTTCTTC. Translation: CASSQAGLGGNEQFF. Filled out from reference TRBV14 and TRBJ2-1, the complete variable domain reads EAGVTQFPSHSVIEKGQTVTLRCDPISGHDNLYWYRRVMGKEIKFLLHFVKESKQDESGMPNNRFLAERTGGTYSTLKVQPAELEDSGVYFCASSQAGLGGNEQFFGPGTRLTVL.

CDR3 sequence: CAISDGLAGAQETQYF. As DNA, the CDR3 is TGTGCCATCAGTGACGGACTAGCGGGGGCCCAAGAGACCCAGTACTTC. The rearrangement links TRBV10-3 to TRBJ2-5; 13 bases agree with TRBD2. This CDR3 contains 16 residues. V shed 3 bases, J shed 1 base, and the junction held 2 bases outside the gene matches. Germline lookup yields CDR1 ENHRY and CDR2 SYGVKD.

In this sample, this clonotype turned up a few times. The CDR3 reads CASKPSIYTGELFF. The CDR3 nucleotides read TGTGCCAGCAAGCCTAGCATCTACACCGGGGAGCTGTTTTTT. The chain has TRBV6-4 and TRBJ2-2; TRBD2 might be the D (5 bases). This CDR3 has 14 residues. Trimming stripped 7 bases from V and 3 bases from J, with 12 bases between. Germline assignment: CDR1 MRHNA and CDR2 SNTAGT.

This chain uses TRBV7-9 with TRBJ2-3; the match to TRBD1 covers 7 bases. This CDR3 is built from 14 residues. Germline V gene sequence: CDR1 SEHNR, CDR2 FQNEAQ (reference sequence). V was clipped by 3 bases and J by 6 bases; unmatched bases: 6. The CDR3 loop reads CASSFDRALDTQYF. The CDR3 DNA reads TGTGCCAGCAGCTTCGACAGGGCACTGGATACGCAGTATTTT.

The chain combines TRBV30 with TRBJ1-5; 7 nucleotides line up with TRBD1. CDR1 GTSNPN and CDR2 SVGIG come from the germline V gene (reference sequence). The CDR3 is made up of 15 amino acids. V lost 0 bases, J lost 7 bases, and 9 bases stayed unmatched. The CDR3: CAWSVRTGVSQPQHF. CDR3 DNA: TGTGCCTGGAGTGTTCGAACAGGGGTCAGCCAGCCCCAGCATTTT.

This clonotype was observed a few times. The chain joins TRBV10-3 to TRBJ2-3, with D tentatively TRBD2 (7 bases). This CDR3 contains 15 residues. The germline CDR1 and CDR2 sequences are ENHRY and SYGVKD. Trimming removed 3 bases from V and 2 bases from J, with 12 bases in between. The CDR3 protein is CAISEGGANTDTQYF. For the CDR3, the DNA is TGTGCCATCAGTGAAGGGGGGGCTAACACAGATACGCAGTATTTT.

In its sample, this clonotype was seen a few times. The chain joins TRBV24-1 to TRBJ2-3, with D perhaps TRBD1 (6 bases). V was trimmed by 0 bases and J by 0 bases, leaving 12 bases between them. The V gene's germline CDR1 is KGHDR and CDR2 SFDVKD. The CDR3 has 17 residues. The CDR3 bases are TGTGCCACCAGTGATTTGCCCGGGACACCTAGCACAGATACGCAGTATTTT. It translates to CATSDLPGTPSTDTQYF.